The sequence of this T cell receptor (beta chain) was determined in a study of glioma-infiltrating T cells after dendritic cell vaccination. This sample's time point: after dendritic cell vaccination, including at tumor progression/relapse. V was shortened by 3 bases and J by 2 bases, with 12 bases between the two germline ends. CDR3 length: 15 amino acids. Germline assignment: CDR1 MNHNS and CDR2 SASEGT. Sequencing was performed with immunoSEQ multiplex PCR; in TCRdb, only in-frame clones are kept and a portion is missing. Found here are about 63,000 clones, more than 75% of them singletons; the top ten hold around 8.5%.

The specimen comprised blood, sampled after dendritic cell vaccination. The chain is built from TRBV6-1 and TRBJ2-3; a possible D gene is TRBD2 (5 bases). The source of this sequence is a human donor with glioblastoma. The CDR3 nucleotides read TGTGCCAGCAGTGAGTTCGGGGATAACACAGATACGCAGTATTTT. Its translation: CASSEFGDNTDTQYF.